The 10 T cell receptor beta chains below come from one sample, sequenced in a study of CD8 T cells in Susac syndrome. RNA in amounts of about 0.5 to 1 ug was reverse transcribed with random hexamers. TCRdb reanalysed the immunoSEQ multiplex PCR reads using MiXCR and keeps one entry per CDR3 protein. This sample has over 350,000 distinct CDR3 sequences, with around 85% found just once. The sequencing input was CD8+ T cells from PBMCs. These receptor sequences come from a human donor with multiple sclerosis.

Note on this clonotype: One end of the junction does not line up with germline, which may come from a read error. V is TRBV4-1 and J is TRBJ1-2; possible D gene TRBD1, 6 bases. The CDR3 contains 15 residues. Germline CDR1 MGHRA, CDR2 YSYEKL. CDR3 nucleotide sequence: TGCGCCAACAGCCAGGATTGGACGGGGGCATATGGCTACACCTTC. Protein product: CANSQDWTGAYGYTF.

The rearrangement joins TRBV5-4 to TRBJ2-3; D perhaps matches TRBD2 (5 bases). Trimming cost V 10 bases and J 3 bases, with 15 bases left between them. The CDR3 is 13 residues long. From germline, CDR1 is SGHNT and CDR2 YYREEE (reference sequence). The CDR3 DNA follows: TGTGCCGCGGAAGGGAGCGTGACAGATACGCAGTATTTT. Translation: CAAEGSVTDTQYF.

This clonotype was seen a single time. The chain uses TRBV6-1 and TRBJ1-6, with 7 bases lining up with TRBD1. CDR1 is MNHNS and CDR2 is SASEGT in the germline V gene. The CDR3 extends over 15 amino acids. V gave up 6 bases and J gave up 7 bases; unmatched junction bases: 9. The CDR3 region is CASSPWQGENSPLHF. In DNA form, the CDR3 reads TGTGCCAGCAGCCCCTGGCAGGGGGAAAATTCACCCCTCCACTTT.

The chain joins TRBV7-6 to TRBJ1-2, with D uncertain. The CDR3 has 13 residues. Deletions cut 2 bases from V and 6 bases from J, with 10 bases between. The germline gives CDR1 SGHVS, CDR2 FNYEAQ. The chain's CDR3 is CASSLYGEDGYTF. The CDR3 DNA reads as TGTGCCAGCAGCTTATATGGCGAGGATGGCTACACCTTC.

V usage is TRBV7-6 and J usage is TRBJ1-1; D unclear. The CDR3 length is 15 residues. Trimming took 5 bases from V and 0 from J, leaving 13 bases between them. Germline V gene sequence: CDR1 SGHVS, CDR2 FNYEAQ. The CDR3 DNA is TGTGCCAGCAGCCGCCGGCTGGGGATGAACACTGAAGCTTTCTTT. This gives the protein CASSRRLGMNTEAFF.

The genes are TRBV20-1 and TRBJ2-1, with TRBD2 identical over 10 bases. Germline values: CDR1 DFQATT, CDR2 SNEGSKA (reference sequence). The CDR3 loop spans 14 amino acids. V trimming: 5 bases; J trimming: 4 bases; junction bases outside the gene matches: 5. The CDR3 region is CSALLAGLYNEQFF. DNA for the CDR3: TGCAGTGCTTTACTAGCGGGACTTTACAATGAGCAGTTCTTC.

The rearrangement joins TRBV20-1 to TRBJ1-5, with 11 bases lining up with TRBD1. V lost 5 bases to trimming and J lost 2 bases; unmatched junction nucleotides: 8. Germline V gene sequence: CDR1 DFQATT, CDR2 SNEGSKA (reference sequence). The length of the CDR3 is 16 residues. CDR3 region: CSAVGQGALGNQPQHF. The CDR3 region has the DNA TGCAGTGCTGTCGGACAGGGGGCATTGGGCAATCAGCCCCAGCATTTT.

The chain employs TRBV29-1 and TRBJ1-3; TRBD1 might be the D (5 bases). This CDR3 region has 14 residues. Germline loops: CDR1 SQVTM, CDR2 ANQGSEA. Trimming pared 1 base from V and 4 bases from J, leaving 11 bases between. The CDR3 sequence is CSVEGGVYGNTIYF. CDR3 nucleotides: TGCAGCGTTGAAGGAGGGGTATACGGAAACACCATATATTTT.

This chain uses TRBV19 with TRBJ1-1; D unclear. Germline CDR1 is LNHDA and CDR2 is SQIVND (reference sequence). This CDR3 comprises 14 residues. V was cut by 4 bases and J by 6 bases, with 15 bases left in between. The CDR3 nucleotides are TGTGCCAGTAGTACAACCCTATTGGTGTCTGAAGCTTTCTTT. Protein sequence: CASSTTLLVSEAFF.

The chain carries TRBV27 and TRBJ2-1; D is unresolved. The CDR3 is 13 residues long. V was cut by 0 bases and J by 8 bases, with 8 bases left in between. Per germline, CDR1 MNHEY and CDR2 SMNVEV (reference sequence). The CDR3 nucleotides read TGTGCCAGCAGTTTATCGGGCGAGGATGAGCAGTTCTTC. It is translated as CASSLSGEDEQFF.